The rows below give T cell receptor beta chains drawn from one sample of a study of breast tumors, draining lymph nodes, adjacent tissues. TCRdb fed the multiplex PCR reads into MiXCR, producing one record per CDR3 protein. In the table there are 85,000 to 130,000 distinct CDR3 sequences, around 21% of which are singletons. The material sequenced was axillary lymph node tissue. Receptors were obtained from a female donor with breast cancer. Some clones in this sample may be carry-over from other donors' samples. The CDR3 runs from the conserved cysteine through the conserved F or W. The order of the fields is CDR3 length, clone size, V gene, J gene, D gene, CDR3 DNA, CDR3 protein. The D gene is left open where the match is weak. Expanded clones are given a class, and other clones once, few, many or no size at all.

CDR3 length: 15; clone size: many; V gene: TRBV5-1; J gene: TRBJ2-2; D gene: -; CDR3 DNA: TGCGCCAGCAGCTTGGAAGGCTTTGGCGTCGGGGAGCTGTTTTTT; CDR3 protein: CASSLEGFGVGELFF
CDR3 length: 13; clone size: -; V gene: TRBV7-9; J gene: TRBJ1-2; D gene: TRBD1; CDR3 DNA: TGTGCCAGCAGCCGACAGGGGGCGCTTGGCTACACCTTC; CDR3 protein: CASSRQGALGYTF
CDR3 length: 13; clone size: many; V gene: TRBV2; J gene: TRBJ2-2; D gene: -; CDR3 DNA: TGTGCCAGCAGACTACAGGACACCGGGGAGCTGTTTTTT; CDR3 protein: CASRLQDTGELFF
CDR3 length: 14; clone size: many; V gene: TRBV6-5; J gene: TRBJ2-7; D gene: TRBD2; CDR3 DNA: TGTGCCACGAGGAGGGGGACTAGCGGGACCGAGCAGTACTTC; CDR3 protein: CATRRGTSGTEQYF
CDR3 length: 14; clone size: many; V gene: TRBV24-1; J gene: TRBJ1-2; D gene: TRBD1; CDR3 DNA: TGTGCCACCAGTGATCCGACAGGGAATTATGGCTACACCTTC; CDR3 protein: CATSDPTGNYGYTF
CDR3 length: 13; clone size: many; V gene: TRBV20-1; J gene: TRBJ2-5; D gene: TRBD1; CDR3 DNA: TGCAGTGCTAGCCCAACAGGGGAAGAGACCCAGTACTTC; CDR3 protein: CSASPTGEETQYF
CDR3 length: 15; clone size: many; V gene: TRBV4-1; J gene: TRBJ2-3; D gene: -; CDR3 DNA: TGCGCCAGCAGCCATACTTTGGGACCCACAGATACGCAGTATTTT; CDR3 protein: CASSHTLGPTDTQYF
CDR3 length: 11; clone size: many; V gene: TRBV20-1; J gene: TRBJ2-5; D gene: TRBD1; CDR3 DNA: TGCAGTGCAGCACAGGGGGAGACCCAGTACTTC; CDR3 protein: CSAAQGETQYF
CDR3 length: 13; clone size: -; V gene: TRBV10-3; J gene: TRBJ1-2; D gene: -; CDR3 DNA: TGTGCCATCAGTGAGTCCCTCTCAGACGGCTACACCTTC; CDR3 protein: CAISESLSDGYTF
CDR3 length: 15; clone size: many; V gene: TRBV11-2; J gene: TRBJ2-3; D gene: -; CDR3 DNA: TGTGCCAGCAGCTTAGAATTCCAGAGCACAGATACGCAGTATTTT; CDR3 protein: CASSLEFQSTDTQYF
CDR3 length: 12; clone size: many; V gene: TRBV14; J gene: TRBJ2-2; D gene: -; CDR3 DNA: TGTGCCAGCAGCCAAACGGCCGGGGAGCTGTTTTTT; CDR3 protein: CASSQTAGELFF
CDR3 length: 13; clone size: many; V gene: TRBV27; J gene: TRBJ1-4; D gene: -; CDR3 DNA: TGTGCCAGCAGTTTAATCAGGGACGAAAAACTGTTTTTT; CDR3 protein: CASSLIRDEKLFF
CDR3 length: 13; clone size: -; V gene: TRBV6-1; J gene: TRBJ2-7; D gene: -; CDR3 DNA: TGTGCCAGCAGTGAAGTATTCGGCTACGAGCAGTACTTC; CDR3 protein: CASSEVFGYEQYF
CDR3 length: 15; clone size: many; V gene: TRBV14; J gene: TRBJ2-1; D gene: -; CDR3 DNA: TGTGCCAGCAGCCCCCCCGGGGCGACATACAATGAGCAGTTCTTC; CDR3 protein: CASSPPGATYNEQFF
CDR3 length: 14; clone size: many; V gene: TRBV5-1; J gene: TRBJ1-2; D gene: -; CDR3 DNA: TGCGCCAGCAGGAATTTCCCGGGTAACGCTGGCTACACCTTC; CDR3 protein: CASRNFPGNAGYTF
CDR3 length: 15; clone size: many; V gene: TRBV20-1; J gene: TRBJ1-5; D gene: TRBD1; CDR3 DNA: TGCAGTGCTAGTAGACAGGGGGGGAGCAATCAGCCCCAGCATTTT; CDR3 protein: CSASRQGGSNQPQHF
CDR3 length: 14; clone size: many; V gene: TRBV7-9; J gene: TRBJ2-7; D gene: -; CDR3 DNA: TGTGCCAGCAGTCCCTCGGGGCAAACCTACGAGCAGTACTTC; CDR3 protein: CASSPSGQTYEQYF